Following are 6 T cell receptor beta chains from one sample sequenced in a study of OX40 agonist ivuxolimab in advanced cancers. Libraries were prepared by immunoSEQ multiplex PCR; TCRdb keeps only in-frame clonotypes and omits some of them. The sample holds tens of thousands of clones, approximately 86% seen once. Source: CD4+ or CD8+ T cells sorted from blood, taken in a trial of the OX40 agonist ivuxolimab. Receptors were obtained from an adult with an advanced solid tumor such as melanoma, head and neck, liver or kidney cancer.

This clone was seen just once. The chain couples TRBV2 to TRBJ2-5, with D perhaps TRBD2 (5 bases). CDR3 length equals 15 residues. In germline, CDR1 is SNHLY, CDR2 FYNNEI. V was pared by 7 bases and J by 1 base, with 16 bases between. Here the CDR3 reads CASKIGRSGQETQYF. The CDR3 nucleotides read TGTGCCAGCAAAATAGGGCGAAGCGGCCAAGAGACCCAGTACTTC.

This rearrangement joins TRBV29-1 to TRBJ2-5; TRBD1 aligns across 9 bases. Germline V gene lookup returns CDR1 SQVTM and CDR2 ANQGSEA. CDR3 length equals 14 residues. The junction had 10 bases not matched to a gene; V was cut back by 6 bases and J by 5 bases. The CDR3: CSVMGQGARETQYF. CDR3 bases: TGCAGCGTCATGGGACAGGGAGCTCGGGAGACCCAGTACTTC.

The V and J genes are TRBV5-5 and TRBJ2-3, with TRBD2 matching over 10 bases. The CDR3 is 15 residues long. Germline trimming cut 1 base from V and 5 bases from J; bases unmatched to any gene: 4. The V gene's germline CDR1 is SGHKS and CDR2 YYEKEE (reference sequence). CDR3 sequence (DNA): TGTGCCAGCAGCTTGCTAGCGGGAGCGGGAGATACGCAGTATTTT. Residues: CASSLLAGAGDTQYF.

The rearrangement links TRBV11-2 to TRBJ2-5; 9 nucleotides match TRBD2. The germline CDR1 and CDR2 sequences are SGHAT and FQNNGV. The ends lost 3 bases at V and 7 bases at J; junction bases unmatched: 15. The CDR3 is made up of 17 amino acids. The CDR3 nucleotides read TGTGCCAGCAGCTTCGGTCCCGAACCGGGACTAGCAGGGACCCAGTACTTC. As protein: CASSFGPEPGLAGTQYF.

V usage is TRBV5-6 and J usage is TRBJ2-7; 8 bases are a match to TRBD1. Trimming removed 6 bases from V and 5 bases from J; junction bases left unmatched: 7. This CDR3 is 13 amino acids long. Per germline, CDR1 SGHDT and CDR2 YYEEEE. As DNA, the CDR3 is TGTGCCAGCACCCGAGGACAGGGCAACGAGCAGTACTTC. Amino acid sequence: CASTRGQGNEQYF. Full variable domain (remainder filled in from reference TRBV5-6 and TRBJ2-7): DAGVTQSPTHLIKTRGQQVTLRCSPKSGHDTVSWYQQALGQGPQFIFQYYEEEERQRGNFPDRFSGHQFPNYSSELNVNALLLGDSALYLCASTRGQGNEQYFGPGTRLTVT.

V gene TRBV2 combines with J gene TRBJ1-5; tentative D call: TRBD1 (5 bases). The CDR3 spans 14 residues. Trimming took 7 bases from V and 3 from J, leaving 13 bases between them. CDR1 SNHLY and CDR2 FYNNEI come from the germline V gene. Written as DNA, the CDR3 is TGTGCCAGCATGGGGGACGGAAACAATCAGCCCCAGCATTTT. This sequence encodes CASMGDGNNQPQHF.